The clone carrying this T cell receptor (beta chain) was seen once. It was with 60 Vbeta and 13 Jbeta primers that the PCR ran. TCRdb keeps only in-frame clones here, not all; method: immunoSEQ multiplex PCR. The sample lists tens of thousands of clones, around 64% occurring once. These data originate in a study of cytomegalovirus exposure and HLA in healthy donors. In nominal health when sampled, donors likely had unrecorded immune exposures nonetheless. The CDR3 length is 15 residues. Germline loops: CDR1 SQVTM, CDR2 ANQGSEA. The V gene end was trimmed by 3 bases and the J gene end by 7 bases; junction bases not matched to a gene: 12.

The sequence derives from a man younger than 40 in good health and CMV-seronegative. The J gene is TRBJ2-1, the V gene TRBV29-1; the match to TRBD2 covers 7 bases. The sample was PBMCs. The CDR3 sequence: CSVENRGSGGNEQFF. The CDR3 DNA follows: TGCAGCGTTGAGAACCGCGGGAGTGGGGGGAATGAGCAGTTCTTC.